Below are 10 T cell receptor beta chains sequenced from a single sample in a study of blood T cell repertoires in COVID-19. Clones were read by immunoSEQ multiplex PCR, and TCRdb kept only the in-frame ones, dropping some. The data contain some 87,000 clones, roughly 77% of them singletons. The sequencing sample was made of peripheral blood. All receptors come from a human donor in a cohort sampled during active COVID-19.

The chain carries TRBV3-1 (or the pseudogene TRBV3-2) and TRBJ1-6; TRBD1 matches 11 bases. V gave up 3 bases and J gave up 10 bases; unmatched junction bases: 2. The CDR3 covers 14 residues. CDR1 LGHDT and CDR2 YNNKEL come from the germline V gene (reference sequence). In DNA, the CDR3 is TGTGCCAGCAGCCAGGACAGGGGGCTATCACCCCTCCACTTT. Its translation is CASSQDRGLSPLHF.

This clone is categorized as medium-sized. The J gene is TRBJ1-1, the V gene TRBV5-6; no clear D gene. Between the trimmed V and J ends, which lost 2 bases and 0 bases, there was a span of 8 bases. Per the germline V gene, CDR1 is SGHDT and CDR2 is YYEEEE. CDR3 length equals 14 residues. CDR3 nucleotides: TGTGCCAGCAGCTTCGGCAGGTTGAACACTGAAGCTTTCTTT. It yields the protein CASSFGRLNTEAFF.

This clone was found once. The V gene is TRBV5-1, the J gene TRBJ2-5; 9 nucleotides line up with TRBD1. Germline loops: CDR1 SGHRS, CDR2 YFSETQ. CDR3 size: 16 residues. Unmatched junction bases numbered 12, after V lost 5 bases and J lost 4 bases. In DNA, the CDR3 is TGCGCCAGCAGTCAGACAGGGGGTGGCCTCGGAGAGACCCAGTACTTC. Translating gives CASSQTGGGLGETQYF. The complete variable domain, with remaining parts taken from reference TRBV5-1 and TRBJ2-5, reads KAGVTQTPRYLIKTRGQQVTLSCSPISGHRSVSWYQQTPGQGLQFLFEYFSETQRNKGNFPGRFSGRQFSNSRSEMNVSTLELGDSALYLCASSQTGGGLGETQYFGPGTRLLVL.

The rearrangement links TRBV5-1 to TRBJ2-2; 9 bases agree with TRBD2. V gave up 1 base and J gave up 3 bases; unmatched junction bases: 4. CDR1 and CDR2 (germline): SGHRS, YFSETQ. The CDR3 runs 16 residues. The CDR3 coding sequence is TGCGCCAGCAGCTTGACTGCGGGGGGGTACACCGGGGAGCTGTTTTTT. This gives the protein CASSLTAGGYTGELFF.

The chain has TRBV6-1 and TRBJ1-3; D gene ambiguous. Trimming left V 2 bases short and J 0 bases short, with 8 bases between. The V gene's germline CDR1 is MNHNS and CDR2 SASEGT. The CDR3 loop spans 15 amino acids. CDR3 loop: CASSEYSSSGNTIYF. CDR3 coding DNA: TGTGCCAGCAGTGAATACAGCTCCTCTGGAAACACCATATATTTT.

The chain joins TRBV6-5 to TRBJ1-3, with a possible D match to TRBD1 (5 bases). Germline V gene lookup returns CDR1 MNHEY and CDR2 SVGAGI. The V end lost 4 bases, the J end lost 0 bases, and 7 bases lay between the germline ends. The CDR3 extends over 14 amino acids. The CDR3 region has the DNA TGTGCCAGCAGTTCAGGGTTCTCTGGAAACACCATATATTTT. It encodes CASSSGFSGNTIYF.

This chain joins TRBV7-9 and TRBJ2-1; 7 positions agree with TRBD1. Germline values: CDR1 SEHNR, CDR2 FQNEAQ (reference sequence). The length of the CDR3 is 15 residues. Trimming removed 3 bases from V and 2 bases from J; junction bases left unmatched: 4. For the CDR3, the DNA is TGTGCCAGCAGCTTCGGCGACAGGGCCTACAATGAGCAGTTCTTC. Translating gives CASSFGDRAYNEQFF.

The genes are TRBV2 and TRBJ2-3, with 11 bases lining up with TRBD2. This CDR3 region has 17 residues. Losses at the gene ends were 5 bases for V and 0 bases for J; bases not matched to a gene: 7. Germline assignment: CDR1 SNHLY and CDR2 FYNNEI. CDR3: CASSRWTSGFSTDTQYF. The CDR3 nucleotides are TGTGCCAGCAGTAGATGGACTAGCGGGTTTAGCACAGATACGCAGTATTTT.

This clone came up a few times. The sample carries other DNA sequences with the same CDR3. J is TRBJ1-4 and V is TRBV9; possibly TRBD1 for D (6 bases). Germline V gene data show CDR1 as SGDLS and CDR2 as YYNGEE. The CDR3 is made up of 15 amino acids. The V end was cut by 2 bases, the J end by 6 bases, with 14 bases between. The CDR3 loop reads CASSVGAGAYEKLFF. In DNA, the CDR3 is TGTGCCAGCAGCGTGGGGGCGGGGGCCTATGAAAAACTGTTTTTT.

This chain links TRBV9 with TRBJ1-2; D may be TRBD1 (5 bases). V was cut by 3 bases and J by 6 bases, with 15 bases left in between. This CDR3 region has 14 residues. Germline loops: CDR1 SGDLS, CDR2 YYNGEE. The chain's CDR3 is CASSDPRRADGYTF. The CDR3, as DNA: TGTGCCAGCAGCGACCCCCGCAGGGCAGATGGCTACACCTTC.